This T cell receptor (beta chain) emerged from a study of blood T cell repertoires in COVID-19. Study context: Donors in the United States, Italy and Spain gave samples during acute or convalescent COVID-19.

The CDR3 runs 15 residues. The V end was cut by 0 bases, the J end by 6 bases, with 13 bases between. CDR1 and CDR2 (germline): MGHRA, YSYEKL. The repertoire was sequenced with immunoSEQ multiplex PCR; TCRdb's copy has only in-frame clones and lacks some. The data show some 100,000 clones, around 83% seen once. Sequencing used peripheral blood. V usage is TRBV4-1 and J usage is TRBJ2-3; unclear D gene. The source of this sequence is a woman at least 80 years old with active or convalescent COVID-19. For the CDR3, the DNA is TGCGCCAGCAGCCAAGATTCGTTTCGGGTGGATACGCAGTATTTT. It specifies CASSQDSFRVDTQYF.